This TCR beta chain was observed in a study of blood T cell repertoires in COVID-19. The wider study: COVID-19 samples from acute and convalescent phases originated in the United States, Italy and Spain. Sources were T cells, B-cell-depleted T cells, or PBMCs; the material itself was cDNA or gDNA.

In the original processing: Amplification of reference gene primers provided the estimated nucleated cell counts. Assay: immunoSEQ multiplex PCR; the TCRdb copy retains only in-frame clones and omits some. V, J and clone size were drawn from that table, and D and trimming were deduced from the DNA. The sample has roughly 60,000 clones, about 93% seen once. Trimming removed 5 bases from V and 7 bases from J; junction bases left unmatched: 5. The CDR3 contains 13 residues. Looked up from germline, CDR1 is LGHNT and CDR2 is FRNRAP. The TCR sequence derives from a woman older than 75 with active COVID-19. The chain recombines TRBV12-5 with TRBJ2-1; 7 nucleotides match TRBD1. The material sequenced was peripheral blood. CDR3 sequence reads: CASGNRQGNEQFF. CDR3 coding DNA: TGTGCTAGTGGTAACAGACAGGGTAATGAGCAGTTCTTC.